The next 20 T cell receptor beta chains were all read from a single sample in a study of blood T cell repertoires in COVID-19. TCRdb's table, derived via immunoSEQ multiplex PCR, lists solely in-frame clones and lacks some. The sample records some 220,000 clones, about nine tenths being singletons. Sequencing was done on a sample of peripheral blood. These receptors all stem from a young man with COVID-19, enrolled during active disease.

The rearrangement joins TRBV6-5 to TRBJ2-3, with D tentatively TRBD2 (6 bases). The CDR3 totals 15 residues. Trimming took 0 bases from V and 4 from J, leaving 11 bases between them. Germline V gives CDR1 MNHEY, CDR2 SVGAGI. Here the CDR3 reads CASSYSVGGADTQYF. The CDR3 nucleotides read TGTGCCAGCAGTTACTCGGTGGGCGGGGCAGATACGCAGTATTTT.

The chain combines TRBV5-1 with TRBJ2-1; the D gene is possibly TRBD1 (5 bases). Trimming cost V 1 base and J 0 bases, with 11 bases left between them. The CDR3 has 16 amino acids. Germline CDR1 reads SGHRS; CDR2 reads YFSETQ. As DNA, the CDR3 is TGCGCCAGCAGCTTGAGACAGCATATCTCCTACAATGAGCAGTTCTTC. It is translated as CASSLRQHISYNEQFF.

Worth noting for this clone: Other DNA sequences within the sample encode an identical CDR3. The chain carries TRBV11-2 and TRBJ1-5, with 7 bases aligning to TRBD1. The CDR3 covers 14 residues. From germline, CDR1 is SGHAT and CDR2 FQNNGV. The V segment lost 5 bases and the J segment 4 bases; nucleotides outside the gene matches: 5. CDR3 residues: CASSAGTANQPQHF. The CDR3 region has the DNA TGTGCCAGCAGCGCCGGGACAGCGAATCAGCCCCAGCATTTT.

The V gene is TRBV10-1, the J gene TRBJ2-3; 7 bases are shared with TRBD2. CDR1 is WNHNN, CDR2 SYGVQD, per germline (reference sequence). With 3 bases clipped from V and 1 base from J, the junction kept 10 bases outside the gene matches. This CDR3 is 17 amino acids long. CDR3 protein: CASSDQWGGVRTDTQYF. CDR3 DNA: TGCGCCAGCAGTGACCAATGGGGGGGGGTCCGCACAGATACGCAGTATTTT.

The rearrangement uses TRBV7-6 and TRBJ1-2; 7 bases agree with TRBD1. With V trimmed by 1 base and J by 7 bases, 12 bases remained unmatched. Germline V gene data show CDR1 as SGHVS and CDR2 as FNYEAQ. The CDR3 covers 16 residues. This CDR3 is CASSLGKIGGVGGYTF. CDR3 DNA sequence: TGTGCCAGCAGCTTAGGAAAAATAGGGGGCGTGGGTGGCTACACCTTC.

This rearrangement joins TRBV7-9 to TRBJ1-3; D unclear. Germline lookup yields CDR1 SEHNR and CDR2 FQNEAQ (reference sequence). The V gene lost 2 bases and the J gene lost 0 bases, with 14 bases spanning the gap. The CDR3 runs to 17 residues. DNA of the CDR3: TGTGCCAGCAGCTTAATGGGCTTGACGGCCTCTGGAAACACCATATATTTT. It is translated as CASSLMGLTASGNTIYF.

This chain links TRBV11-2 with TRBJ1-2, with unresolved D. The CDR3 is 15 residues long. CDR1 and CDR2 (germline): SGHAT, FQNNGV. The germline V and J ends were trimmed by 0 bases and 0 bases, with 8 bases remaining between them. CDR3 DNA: TGTGCCAGCAGCTTAGATCTGCCAGCTAACTATGGCTACACCTTC. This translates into CASSLDLPANYGYTF.

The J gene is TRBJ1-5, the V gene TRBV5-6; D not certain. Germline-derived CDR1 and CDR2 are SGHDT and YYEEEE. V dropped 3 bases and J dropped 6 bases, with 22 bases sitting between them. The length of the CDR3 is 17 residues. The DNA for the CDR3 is TGTGCCAGCAGCTGGGGAGGGCAGGAGACCTCCAGTCAGCCCCAGCATTTT. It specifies CASSWGGQETSSQPQHF.

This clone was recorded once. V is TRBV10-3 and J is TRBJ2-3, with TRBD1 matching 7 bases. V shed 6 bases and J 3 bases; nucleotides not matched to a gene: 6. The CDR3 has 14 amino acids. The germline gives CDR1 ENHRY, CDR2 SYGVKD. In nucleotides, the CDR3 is TGTGCCATCAGCTTGACAGGGTGGACAGATACGCAGTATTTT. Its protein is CAISLTGWTDTQYF.

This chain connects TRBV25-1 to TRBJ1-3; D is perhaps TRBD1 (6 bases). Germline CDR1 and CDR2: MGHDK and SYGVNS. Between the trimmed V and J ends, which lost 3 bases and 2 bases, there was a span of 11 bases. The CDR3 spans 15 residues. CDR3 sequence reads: CASSEAGATGNTIYF. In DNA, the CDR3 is TGTGCCAGCAGTGAGGCGGGGGCTACTGGAAACACCATATATTTT. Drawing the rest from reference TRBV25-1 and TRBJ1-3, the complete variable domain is EADIYQTPRYLVIGTGKKITLECSQTMGHDKMYWYQQDPGMELHLIHYSYGVNSTEKGDLSSESTVSRIRTEHFPLTLESARPSHTSQYLCASSEAGATGNTIYFGEGSWLTVV.

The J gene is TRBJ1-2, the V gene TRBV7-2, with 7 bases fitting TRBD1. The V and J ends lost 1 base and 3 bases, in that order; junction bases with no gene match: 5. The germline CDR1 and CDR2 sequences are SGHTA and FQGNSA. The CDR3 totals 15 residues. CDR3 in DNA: TGTGCCAGCAGCTTAGATCGACAGGGCGACTATGGCTACACCTTC. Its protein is CASSLDRQGDYGYTF. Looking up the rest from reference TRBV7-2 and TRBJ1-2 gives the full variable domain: GAGVSQSPSNKVTEKGKDVELRCDPISGHTALYWYRQSLGQGLEFLIYFQGNSAPDKSGLPSDRFSAERTGGSVSTLTIQRTQQEDSAVYLCASSLDRQGDYGYTFGSGTRLTVV.

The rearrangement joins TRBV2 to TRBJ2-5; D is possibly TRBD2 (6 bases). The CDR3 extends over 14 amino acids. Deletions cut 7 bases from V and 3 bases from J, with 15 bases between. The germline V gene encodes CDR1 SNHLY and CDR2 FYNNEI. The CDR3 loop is CASTYRLDEETQYF. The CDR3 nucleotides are TGTGCCAGCACCTATAGACTAGACGAAGAGACCCAGTACTTC.

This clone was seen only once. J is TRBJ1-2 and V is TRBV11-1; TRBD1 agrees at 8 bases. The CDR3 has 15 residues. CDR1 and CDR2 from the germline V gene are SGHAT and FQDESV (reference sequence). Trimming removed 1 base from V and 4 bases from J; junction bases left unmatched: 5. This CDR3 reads CASSLEGQASYGYTF. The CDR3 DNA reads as TGTGCCAGCAGCTTAGAGGGACAGGCGAGCTATGGCTACACCTTC.

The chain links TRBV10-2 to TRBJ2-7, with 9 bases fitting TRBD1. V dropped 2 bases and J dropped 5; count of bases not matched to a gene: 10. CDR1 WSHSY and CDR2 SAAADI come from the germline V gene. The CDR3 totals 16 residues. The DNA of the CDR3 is TGCGCCAGCAGTGAGCTTCGGGGACAGGGTTTCCACGAGCAGTACTTC. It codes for CASSELRGQGFHEQYF.

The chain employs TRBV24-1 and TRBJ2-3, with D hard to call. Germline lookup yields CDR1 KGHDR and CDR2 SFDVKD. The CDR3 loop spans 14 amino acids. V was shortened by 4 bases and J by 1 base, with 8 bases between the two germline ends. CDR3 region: CATSDPRGTDTQYF. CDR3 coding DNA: TGTGCCACCAGTGACCCCCGAGGCACAGATACGCAGTATTTT.

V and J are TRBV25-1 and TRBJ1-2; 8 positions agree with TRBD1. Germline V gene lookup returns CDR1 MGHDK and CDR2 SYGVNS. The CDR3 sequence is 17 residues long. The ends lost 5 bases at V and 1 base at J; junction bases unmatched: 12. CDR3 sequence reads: CASSSSQGAEFNYGYTF. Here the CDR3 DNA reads TGTGCCAGCAGTAGCTCTCAGGGGGCGGAGTTTAACTATGGCTACACCTTC.

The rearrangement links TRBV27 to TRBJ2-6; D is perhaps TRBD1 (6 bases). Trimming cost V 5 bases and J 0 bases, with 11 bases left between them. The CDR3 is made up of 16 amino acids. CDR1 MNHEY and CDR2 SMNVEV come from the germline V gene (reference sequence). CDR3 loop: CASSKVQGSGANVLTF. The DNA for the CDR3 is TGTGCCAGCAGTAAGGTACAGGGCTCTGGGGCCAACGTCCTGACTTTC.

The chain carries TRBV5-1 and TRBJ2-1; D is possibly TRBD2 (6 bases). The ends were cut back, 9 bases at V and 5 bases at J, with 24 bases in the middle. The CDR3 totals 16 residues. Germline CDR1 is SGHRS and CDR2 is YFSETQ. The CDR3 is CATKSGGSIGDNEQFF. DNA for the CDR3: TGCGCCACCAAGTCCGGGGGATCCATCGGGGACAATGAGCAGTTCTTC.

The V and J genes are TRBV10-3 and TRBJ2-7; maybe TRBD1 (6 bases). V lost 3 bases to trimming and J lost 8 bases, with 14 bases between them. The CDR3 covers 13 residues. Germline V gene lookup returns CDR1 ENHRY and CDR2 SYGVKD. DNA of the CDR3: TGTGCCATCAGTGATCCTTCAGGGGAAAAGCAGTACTTC. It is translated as CAISDPSGEKQYF.

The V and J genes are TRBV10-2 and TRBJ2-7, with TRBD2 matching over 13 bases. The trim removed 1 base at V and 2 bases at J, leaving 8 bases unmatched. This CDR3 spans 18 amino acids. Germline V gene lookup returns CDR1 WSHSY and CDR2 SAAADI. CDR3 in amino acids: CASSEYATSGGKPYEQYF. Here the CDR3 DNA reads TGCGCCAGCAGTGAGTATGCGACTAGCGGGGGGAAACCCTACGAGCAGTACTTC.